The rows below give T cell receptor beta chains drawn from one sample of a study of T cell changes during pregnancy in multiple sclerosis. Sequencing used immunoSEQ multiplex PCR; TCRdb keeps in-frame clones, though not all of them. In the table there are 90,000 or so clones, roughly nine tenths of which are singletons. The source was PBMCs, collected in the first trimester of pregnancy. These receptors were taken from a female donor in good health, serving as a control in a pregnancy study. Some clones in this sample may be carry-over from other donors' samples. Both conserved end residues are part of each CDR3. The order of the fields is clone size, V gene, D gene, J gene, CDR3 DNA, CDR3 protein. The D gene is left open where the match is weak. Clone size is not always given. Where it is, it says once, few, many or a class for expanded clones.

clone_size: -
v_call: TRBV11-3
d_call: TRBD1
j_call: TRBJ2-5
cdr3_nt: TGTGCCAGCAGCTCCGGGACAGGAGTAGAGACCCAGTACTTC
cdr3_aa: CASSSGTGVETQYF

clone_size: once
v_call: TRBV7-2
d_call: TRBD2
j_call: TRBJ2-7
cdr3_nt: TGTGCCAGCAGCTTATACGGGTTTGAGCGGGAGGTGAGGGAGCAGTACTTC
cdr3_aa: CASSLYGFEREVREQYF

clone_size: -
v_call: TRBV10-3
d_call: -
j_call: TRBJ1-1
cdr3_nt: TGTGCCTCAACGGACATGAACACTGAAGCTTTCTTT
cdr3_aa: CASTDMNTEAFF

clone_size: -
v_call: TRBV4-1
d_call: -
j_call: TRBJ1-3
cdr3_nt: TGCGCCAGCAGCCAAATTCAGGTGATCTCTGGAAACACCATATATTTT
cdr3_aa: CASSQIQVISGNTIYF

clone_size: -
v_call: TRBV28
d_call: TRBD2
j_call: TRBJ2-7
cdr3_nt: TGTGCCAGCAGTTTTGCGCTAGCGGGAGGCCCGAGCTCCTACGAGCAGTACTTC
cdr3_aa: CASSFALAGGPSSYEQYF

clone_size: -
v_call: TRBV6-1
d_call: TRBD1
j_call: TRBJ1-2
cdr3_nt: TGTGCCAGCAAAGGAGGGCAGGGGGGACACTATGGCTACACCTTC
cdr3_aa: CASKGGQGGHYGYTF

clone_size: -
v_call: TRBV29-1
d_call: TRBD1
j_call: TRBJ1-5
cdr3_nt: TGCAGCGTTGGTCGGACAGGGCGAGATCAGCCCCAGCATTTT
cdr3_aa: CSVGRTGRDQPQHF

clone_size: -
v_call: TRBV9
d_call: -
j_call: TRBJ2-3
cdr3_nt: TGTGCCACCTACCCTCCTGATACGCAGTATTTT
cdr3_aa: CATYPPDTQYF

clone_size: -
v_call: TRBV28
d_call: -
j_call: TRBJ2-7
cdr3_nt: TGTGCCAGCAGTTTACCACAGGGTAGCTCCTACGAGCAGTACTTC
cdr3_aa: CASSLPQGSSYEQYF

clone_size: -
v_call: TRBV28
d_call: TRBD1
j_call: TRBJ2-7
cdr3_nt: TGTGCCAGCAGTTCTCCAGGGACAGGGGGCTCCGAGCAGTACTTC
cdr3_aa: CASSSPGTGGSEQYF

clone_size: once
v_call: TRBV4-2
d_call: -
j_call: TRBJ2-7
cdr3_nt: TGTGCCAGCAGCCAAGAGAGGGTCTCCTACGAGCAGTACTTC
cdr3_aa: CASSQERVSYEQYF

clone_size: -
v_call: TRBV6-1
d_call: -
j_call: TRBJ1-2
cdr3_nt: TGTGCCACCGGGATGGAGAGCGACTATGGCTACACCTTC
cdr3_aa: CATGMESDYGYTF

clone_size: -
v_call: TRBV29-1
d_call: -
j_call: TRBJ1-1
cdr3_nt: TGCAGCGTCGCTGGGACAAGGAACACTGAAGCTTTCTTT
cdr3_aa: CSVAGTRNTEAFF

clone_size: -
v_call: TRBV28
d_call: TRBD2
j_call: TRBJ2-7
cdr3_nt: TGTGCCAGCAGTTTAGTAATAGTAGCGGGAGGATCCTACGAGCAGTACTTC
cdr3_aa: CASSLVIVAGGSYEQYF

clone_size: -
v_call: TRBV4-1
d_call: TRBD1
j_call: TRBJ1-3
cdr3_nt: TGCGCCAGCAGCCAATACACAGGGGACACCATATATTTT
cdr3_aa: CASSQYTGDTIYF

clone_size: -
v_call: TRBV6-1
d_call: TRBD1
j_call: TRBJ2-3
cdr3_nt: TGTGCCAGCAGGGCACCGGGACAGCAACCAGATACGCAGTATTTT
cdr3_aa: CASRAPGQQPDTQYF

clone_size: -
v_call: TRBV5-4
d_call: -
j_call: TRBJ1-4
cdr3_nt: TGTGCCAGCAGCTTGGACAGCGAAAAACTGTTTTTT
cdr3_aa: CASSLDSEKLFF

clone_size: -
v_call: TRBV4-3
d_call: -
j_call: TRBJ2-7
cdr3_nt: TGCGCCAGCAGCCAAGTCACCGGGAGTAACTACGAGCAGTACTTC
cdr3_aa: CASSQVTGSNYEQYF

clone_size: -
v_call: TRBV28
d_call: -
j_call: TRBJ1-1
cdr3_nt: TGTGCCAGCAGCTACCCGTGGGGGGGTAAAGAGGAAGCTTTCTTT
cdr3_aa: CASSYPWGGKEEAFF